The clone carrying this TCR beta chain was recorded a few times. As yet, its antigen is unknown. The CDR3 consists of 15 residues. Trimming shortened V by 1 base and J by 4 bases, and 14 bases separated the two germline ends. The germline V gene has CDR1 GTSNPN and CDR2 SVGIG (reference sequence). The data originate from a study of response to subunit inactivated influenza vaccine. Study-wide results and limits: The authors proposed limited new T cell recruitment per seasonal influenza vaccination.

TCRdb redid the calling of the RT-PCR reads with MiXCR, one entry per CDR3 protein. The sample yields roughly 500,000 distinct CDR3 sequences, approximately 24% seen once. The data were also submitted as part of a second study, on T cells expressing NK-cell markers. This second report adds: The TCR beta cDNA came from 5'RACE template switching with UMIs. An anti-gamma-delta TCR antibody was added in several experiments. It restricted sorting to alpha-beta TCR-expressing T cells. Dominant NKG2C+ clonotype frequencies of 1.0-7.0% of CD8+ T cells were measured in over five donors.

The TCR originated in a man between 50 and 59 years old who received an inactivated influenza vaccine. Here the sequenced sample was CD4+ T cells sorted from PBMCs, taken less than 13 days after vaccination. The gene calls are TRBV30 and TRBJ1-5, with TRBD1 as a possible D gene (5 bases). CDR3 nucleotide sequence: TGTGCCTGGAGTGCAGGGATCGGCCTTAATCAGCCCCAGCATTTT. It codes for CAWSAGIGLNQPQHF.